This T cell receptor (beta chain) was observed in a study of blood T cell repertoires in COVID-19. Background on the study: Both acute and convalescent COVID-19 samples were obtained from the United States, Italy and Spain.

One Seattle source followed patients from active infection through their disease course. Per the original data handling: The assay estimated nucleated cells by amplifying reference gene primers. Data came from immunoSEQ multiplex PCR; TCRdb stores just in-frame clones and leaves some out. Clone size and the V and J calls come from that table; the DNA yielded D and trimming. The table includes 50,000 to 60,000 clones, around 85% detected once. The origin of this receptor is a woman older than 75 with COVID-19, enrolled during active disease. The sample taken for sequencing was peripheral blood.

CDR3 protein: CASSLASGRAYEQYF. CDR3 DNA sequence: TGTGCCAGCAGTTTGGCTAGCGGGAGGGCATACGAGCAGTACTTC. The rearrangement joins TRBV27 to TRBJ2-7; 12 bases fit TRBD2. The J segment lost 4 bases and the V segment lost 3 bases, leaving 4 bases of the junction unmatched. Looked up from germline, CDR1 is MNHEY and CDR2 is SMNVEV (reference sequence). This CDR3 has 15 amino acids.